The present T cell receptor (beta chain) was sequenced within a study of T cells expressing NK-cell markers. In the study overall: Cells sorted as CD3+CD56+NKG2C+, CD3+CD56+NKG2C- and CD3+CD56-NKG2C+ T cells supplied the TCR beta repertoires. Points from the study as a whole: Researchers report these clonotypes also headed the CD3+CD56-NKG2C+ fraction in a few donors. In six donors, dominant NKG2C+ clonotypes were about 1.0-7.0% of CD8+ T cells.

The CDR3 has 18 residues. CDR1 and CDR2 from the germline V gene are LNHNV and YYDKDF (reference sequence). On this clonotype itself: Its specificity is unknown.

TCR beta cDNA was made by 5'RACE template switching with UMIs. TCRdb derives one entry per CDR3 protein from the 5' RACE reads, leaving out DNA. The sample is made up of 150,000 to 180,000 distinct CDR3 sequences, and the top ten hold around a third of it. The sample comprised blood T cells: a sorted CD56 or NKG2C T cell subset, CD4+ or CD8+ T cells, or bulk PBMC T cells (not recorded which). The chain links TRBV15 to TRBJ2-1; TCRdb designates TRBD2, a call that cannot be tested without DNA. This clonotype originated in a woman aged 45-65 years in good health. CDR3 in amino acids: CATSREGLAGYTYNEQFF. Looking up the rest from reference TRBV15 and TRBJ2-1 gives the full variable domain: DAMVIQNPRYQVTQFGKPVTLSCSQTLNHNVMYWYQQKSSQAPKLLFHYYDKDFNNEADTPDNFQSRRPNTSFCFLDIRSPGLGDTAMYLCATSREGLAGYTYNEQFFGPGTRLTVL.